This is a list of T cell receptor beta chains from one sample in a study of blood T cell repertoires in COVID-19. Profiling relied on immunoSEQ multiplex PCR, and the TCRdb table lists in-frame clones only, not all of them. The sample holds 350,000 to 550,000 clones, roughly nine tenths seen once. Sequencing used PBMCs or T cells enriched from blood (not recorded which). Every receptor here comes from a woman aged 18-29 years with acute COVID-19. Each CDR3 is given with its conserved first and last residue. The D gene is left open where the match is weak. Rows may omit the clone size; those that give it use once, few, many or a size class.

cdr3_aa cdr3_nt clone_size j_call v_call d_call
CATVDRVGDTQYF TGTGCCACCGTGGACAGGGTTGGAGATACGCAGTATTTT . TRBJ2-3 TRBV19 TRBD1
CASRASGNTGELFF TGTGCCAGCAGGGCTAGCGGGAACACCGGGGAGCTGTTTTTT . TRBJ2-2 TRBV7-9 TRBD2
CASSLVRGGFGNQPQHF TGTGCCAGCAGTTTAGTCCGCGGCGGCTTTGGCAATCAGCCCCAGCATTTT . TRBJ1-5 TRBV28 .
CASRDRGNYGYTF TGTGCCAGCAGAGACAGGGGGAACTATGGCTACACCTTC . TRBJ1-2 TRBV6-5 TRBD1
CASSSGGLEKLFF TGTGCCAGCAGTTCCGGTGGACTTGAAAAACTGTTTTTT . TRBJ1-4 TRBV12-3/TRBV12-4 .
CATSARGTYNEQFF TGTGCCACCAGCGCCCGGGGGACCTACAATGAGCAGTTCTTC . TRBJ2-1 TRBV15 .
CASSQKLTGWWYTEAFF TGCGCCAGCAGCCAGAAACTTACAGGGTGGTGGTACACTGAAGCTTTCTTT few TRBJ1-1 TRBV4-1 .
CASREGYSNQPQHF TGTGCCAGCAGGGAGGGGTATAGCAATCAGCCCCAGCATTTT . TRBJ1-5 TRBV2 .
CASSLGLRTEAFF TGTGCCAGCAGTTTGGGTCTCAGGACTGAAGCTTTCTTT . TRBJ1-1 TRBV12-3/TRBV12-4 .
CARPSRDRVYGYTF TGTGCCAGACCAAGCCGGGACAGGGTTTATGGCTACACCTTC . TRBJ1-2 TRBV2 TRBD1
CASSWQGSNQPQHF TGTGCCAGCAGTTGGCAGGGGAGCAATCAGCCCCAGCATTTT . TRBJ1-5 TRBV7-2 .
CAWSTGSFHQPQHF TGTGCCTGGAGTACTGGGAGTTTTCATCAGCCCCAGCATTTT once TRBJ1-5 TRBV30 .
CASFTSGHYNEQFF TGTGCCAGCTTCACTAGCGGGCACTACAATGAGCAGTTCTTC . TRBJ2-1 TRBV28 TRBD2
CASSLGQGAFEQYF TGTGCCAGCAGCTTGGGGCAGGGGGCATTCGAGCAGTACTTC once TRBJ2-7 TRBV5-6 TRBD1
CASSFEGPGELFF TGTGCCAGCAGCTTTGAGGGTCCCGGGGAGCTGTTTTTT . TRBJ2-2 TRBV7-9 .
CASSRDSTGELFF TGCGCCAGCAGCCGCGACAGCACCGGGGAGCTGTTTTTT . TRBJ2-2 TRBV10-1 .
CASSQVSDEQYF TGTGCCAGCAGCCAAGTCTCGGACGAGCAGTACTTC . TRBJ2-7 TRBV3-1/TRBV3-2 .
CASSFSDLWTAGEAFF TGTGCCAGCAGCTTCAGTGATTTATGGACCGCGGGTGAAGCTTTCTTT . TRBJ1-1 TRBV5-5 .
CSVKPSYEQYF TGCAGTGTAAAGCCTTCCTACGAGCAGTACTTC . TRBJ2-7 TRBV20-1 .
CASSPRLQVREGETQYF TGTGCCAGCTCACCAAGGTTGCAGGTGCGGGAGGGAGAGACCCAGTACTTC . TRBJ2-5 TRBV18 TRBD2
CASSATPGQSLF TGTGCCAGCAGTGCCACTCCGGGACAGTCCCTCTTC . TRBJ2-7 TRBV28 TRBD1
CASSTRDLVYTF TGTGCCAGCAGCACCAGGGATCTGGTCTACACCTTC . TRBJ1-2 TRBV7-3 .
CASSLAGGWGSPLHF TGTGCCAGCAGCTTAGCAGGAGGGTGGGGTTCACCCCTCCACTTT . TRBJ1-6 TRBV7-6 .
CASSNRGTNEKLFF TGTGCCAGCAGCAACAGGGGGACTAATGAAAAACTGTTTTTT . TRBJ1-4 TRBV5-4 TRBD1
CASRPTGNYGYTF TGTGCCAGCAGGCCTACAGGGAACTATGGCTACACCTTC . TRBJ1-2 TRBV2 .
CASSLMAGMGQPQHF TGTGCCAGCTCTCTGATGGCGGGGATGGGTCAGCCCCAGCATTTT . TRBJ1-5 TRBV18 .
CASSPRDSLDTEAFF TGTGCCAGCAGCCCCAGGGACAGTCTGGACACTGAAGCTTTCTTT . TRBJ1-1 TRBV7-3 TRBD1
CADRASENEQYF TGTGCCGACAGGGCTAGCGAAAACGAGCAGTACTTC . TRBJ2-7 TRBV2 .
CASSEPRFRGSNEKLFF TGTGCCAGCAGTGAACCTCGGTTCAGGGGGAGTAATGAAAAACTGTTTTTT . TRBJ1-4 TRBV6-1 TRBD1
CATSEASGGATGAGELFF TGTGCCACCAGTGAGGCTAGCGGGGGGGCCACTGGGGCCGGGGAGCTGTTTTTT . TRBJ2-2 TRBV24-1 TRBD2
CASSRTVGKLSSYNEQFF TGTGCCAGTAGTCGGACAGTGGGGAAACTCAGCTCCTACAATGAGCAGTTCTTC . TRBJ2-1 TRBV19 .
CASSPRMETGVEQYF TGTGCCAGCAGCCCCAGAATGGAAACGGGAGTTGAGCAGTACTTC . TRBJ2-7 TRBV9 .
CASSRTGENQPQHF TGTGCCAGCTCACGGACAGGGGAAAATCAGCCCCAGCATTTT . TRBJ1-5 TRBV18 TRBD1
CASSLDTGYLAGNTIYF TGCGCCAGCAGCTTGGATACAGGGTACTTAGCTGGAAACACCATATATTTT . TRBJ1-3 TRBV5-1 .
CASSVGGSSGNTIYF TGTGCCAGCAGCGTAGGCGGATCCTCTGGAAACACCATATATTTT . TRBJ1-3 TRBV9 .
CASSVGGDGYTF TGTGCCAGCAGCGTAGGGGGAGATGGCTACACCTTC . TRBJ1-2 TRBV9 .
CASRWGHSNTEAFF TGTGCCAGCAGATGGGGACATTCGAACACTGAAGCTTTCTTT few TRBJ1-1 TRBV7-3 .
CASSLGGSDEKLFF TGTGCCAGCAGCTTAGGGGGCTCCGATGAAAAACTGTTTTTT . TRBJ1-4 TRBV7-2 .
CASSLRQGLNAGNEKLFF TGTGCCAGCAGCTTAAGACAGGGTTTGAATGCAGGGAACGAAAAACTGTTTTTT . TRBJ1-4 TRBV7-8 TRBD1
CASANPGDGSEQFF TGTGCCAGTGCAAACCCAGGGGACGGTTCGGAGCAGTTCTTC . TRBJ2-1 TRBV19 .
CSVELRRGDSGANVLTF TGCAGCGTTGAACTCAGGCGGGGGGACTCTGGGGCCAACGTCCTGACTTTC . TRBJ2-6 TRBV29-1 TRBD2
CASSLRGEVGGSETQYF TGTGCCAGCAGTTTGCGGGGAGAGGTGGGGGGATCGGAGACCCAGTACTTC . TRBJ2-5 TRBV27 .
CASSESVRVTEAFF TGCGCCAGCAGTGAGTCTGTCAGGGTAACTGAAGCTTTCTTT . TRBJ1-1 TRBV10-1 .
CASSSSGSYNSPLHF TGTGCCAGCAGTTCCTCAGGCTCCTATAATTCACCCCTCCACTTT . TRBJ1-6 TRBV27 .
CASSVAVDLNTEAFF TGTGCCAGCAGCGTAGCGGTAGACTTGAACACTGAAGCTTTCTTT . TRBJ1-1 TRBV9 .
CASSSWTGNYGYTF TGTGCCAGCAGCTCCTGGACGGGGAACTATGGCTACACCTTC . TRBJ1-2 TRBV13 .
CASSAETENSPLHF TGTGCCAGCAGCGCCGAGACAGAAAATTCACCCCTCCACTTT . TRBJ1-6 TRBV11-2 .
CATSDLQGEKLFF TGTGCCACCAGTGATTTGCAGGGTGAAAAACTGTTTTTT . TRBJ1-4 TRBV24-1 .
CASSLLPLVNQPQHF TGTGCCAGCAGCTTACTTCCCCTCGTCAATCAGCCCCAGCATTTT once TRBJ1-5 TRBV7-6 .
CASSPEADTQYF TGTGCCAGCAGCCCTGAGGCAGATACGCAGTATTTT . TRBJ2-3 TRBV7-9 .
CASSDRQGISSPLHF TGTGCCAGCAGTGATAGACAGGGAATTAGTTCACCCCTCCACTTT few TRBJ1-6 TRBV2 TRBD1
CASKVAGANYNEQFF TGTGCCAGTAAGGTAGCGGGAGCAAATTACAATGAGCAGTTCTTC once TRBJ2-1 TRBV19 TRBD2
CASSPMEPGELFF TGTGCCAGCAGCCCGATGGAGCCCGGGGAGCTGTTTTTT . TRBJ2-2 TRBV12-3/TRBV12-4 .
CASGGGVPNTGELFF TGTGCTAGTGGTGGAGGAGTCCCAAACACCGGGGAGCTGTTTTTT . TRBJ2-2 TRBV12-5 .
CASSSQATTEAFF TGTGCCAGCAGTTCGCAGGCGACCACTGAAGCTTTCTTT . TRBJ1-1 TRBV28 .
CASSQDRDTEAFF TGCGCCAGCAGCCAAGACAGGGATACTGAAGCTTTCTTT . TRBJ1-1 TRBV4-1 .